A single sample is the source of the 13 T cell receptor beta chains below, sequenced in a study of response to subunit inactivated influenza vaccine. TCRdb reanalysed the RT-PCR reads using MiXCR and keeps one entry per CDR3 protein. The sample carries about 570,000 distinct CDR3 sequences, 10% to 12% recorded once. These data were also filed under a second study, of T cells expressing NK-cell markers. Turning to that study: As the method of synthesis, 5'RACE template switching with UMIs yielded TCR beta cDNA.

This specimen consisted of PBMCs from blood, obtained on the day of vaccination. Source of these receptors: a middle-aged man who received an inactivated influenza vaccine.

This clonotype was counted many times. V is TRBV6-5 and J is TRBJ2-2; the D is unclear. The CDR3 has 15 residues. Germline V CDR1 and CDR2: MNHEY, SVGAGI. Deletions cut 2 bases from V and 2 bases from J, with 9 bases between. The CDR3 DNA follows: TGTGCCAGCAGTTACGGGGAACCTAACACCGGGGAGCTGTTTTTT. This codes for CASSYGEPNTGELFF.

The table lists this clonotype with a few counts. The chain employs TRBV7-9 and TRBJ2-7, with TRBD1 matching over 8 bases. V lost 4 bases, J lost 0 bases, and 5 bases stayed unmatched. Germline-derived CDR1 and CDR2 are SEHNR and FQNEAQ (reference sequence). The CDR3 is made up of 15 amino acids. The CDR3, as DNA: TGTGCCAGCAGCTCAGGGGACAGGAGCTCCTACGAGCAGTACTTC. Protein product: CASSSGDRSSYEQYF. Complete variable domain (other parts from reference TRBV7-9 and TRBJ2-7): DTGVSQNPRHKITKRGQNVTFRCDPISEHNRLYWYRQTLGQGPEFLTYFQNEAQLEKSRLLSDRFSAERPKGSFSTLEIQRTEQGDSAMYLCASSSGDRSSYEQYFGPGTRLTVT.

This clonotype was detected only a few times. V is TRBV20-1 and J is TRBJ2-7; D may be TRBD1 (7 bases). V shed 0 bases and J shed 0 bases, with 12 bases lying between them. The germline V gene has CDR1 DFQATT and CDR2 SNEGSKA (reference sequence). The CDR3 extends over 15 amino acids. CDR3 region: CSARDPQGGSYEQYF. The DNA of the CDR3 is TGCAGTGCTAGAGATCCCCAGGGGGGCTCCTACGAGCAGTACTTC.

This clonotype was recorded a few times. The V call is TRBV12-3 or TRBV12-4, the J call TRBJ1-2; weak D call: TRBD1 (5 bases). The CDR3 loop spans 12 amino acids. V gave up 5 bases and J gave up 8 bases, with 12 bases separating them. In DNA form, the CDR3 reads TGTGCCAGCAGTAGAACAGGATCCGGCTACACCTTC. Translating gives CASSRTGSGYTF.

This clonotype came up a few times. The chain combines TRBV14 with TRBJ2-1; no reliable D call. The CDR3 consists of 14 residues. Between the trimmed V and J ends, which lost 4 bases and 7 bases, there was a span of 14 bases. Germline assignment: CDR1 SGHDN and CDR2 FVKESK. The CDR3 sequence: CASSPPMPVNEQFF. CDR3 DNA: TGTGCCAGCAGCCCCCCCATGCCTGTAAATGAGCAGTTCTTC. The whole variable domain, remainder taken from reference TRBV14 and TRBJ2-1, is EAGVTQFPSHSVIEKGQTVTLRCDPISGHDNLYWYRRVMGKEIKFLLHFVKESKQDESGMPNNRFLAERTGGTYSTLKVQPAELEDSGVYFCASSPPMPVNEQFFGPGTRLTVL.

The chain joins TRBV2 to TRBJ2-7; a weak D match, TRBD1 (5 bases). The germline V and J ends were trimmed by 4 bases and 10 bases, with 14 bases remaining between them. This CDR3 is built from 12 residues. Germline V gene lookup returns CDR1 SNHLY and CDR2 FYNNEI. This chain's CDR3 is CASSVGRAYQYF. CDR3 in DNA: TGTGCCAGCAGTGTTGGCAGGGCGTATCAGTACTTC.

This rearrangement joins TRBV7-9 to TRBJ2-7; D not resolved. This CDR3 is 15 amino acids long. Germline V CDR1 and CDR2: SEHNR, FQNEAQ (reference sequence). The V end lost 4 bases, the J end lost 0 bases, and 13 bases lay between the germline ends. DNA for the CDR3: TGTGCCAGCAGCTCCGACACAGCTCACTCCTACGAGCAGTACTTC. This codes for CASSSDTAHSYEQYF.

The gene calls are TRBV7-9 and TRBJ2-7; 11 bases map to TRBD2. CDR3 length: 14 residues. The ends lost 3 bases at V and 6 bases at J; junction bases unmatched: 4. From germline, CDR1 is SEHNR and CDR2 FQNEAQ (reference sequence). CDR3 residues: CASSFLAGGPEQYF. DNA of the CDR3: TGTGCCAGCAGCTTTTTAGCGGGAGGGCCCGAGCAGTACTTC.

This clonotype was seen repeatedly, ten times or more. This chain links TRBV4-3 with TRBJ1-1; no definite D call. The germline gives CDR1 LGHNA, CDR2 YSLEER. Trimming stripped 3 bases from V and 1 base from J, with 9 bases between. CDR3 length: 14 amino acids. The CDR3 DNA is TGCGCCAGCAGCCAGGGCAGGTGGAACACTGAAGCTTTCTTT. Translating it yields CASSQGRWNTEAFF.

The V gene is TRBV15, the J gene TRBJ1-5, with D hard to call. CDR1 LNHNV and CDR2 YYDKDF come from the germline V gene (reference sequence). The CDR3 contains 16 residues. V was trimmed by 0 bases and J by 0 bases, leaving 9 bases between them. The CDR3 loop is CATSREVGNSNQPQHF. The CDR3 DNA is TGTGCCACCAGCAGAGAGGTGGGGAATAGCAATCAGCCCCAGCATTTT.

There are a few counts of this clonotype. Written as DNA, the CDR3 is TGTGCCAGCAGCCCAGGCGGGCTCTACCAAGAGACCCAGTACTTC. This sequence encodes CASSPGGLYQETQYF. The chain carries TRBV7-9 and TRBJ2-5, with TRBD2 as a possible D gene (5 bases). V gave up 5 bases and J gave up 0 bases, with 13 bases separating them. The germline V gene has CDR1 SEHNR and CDR2 FQNEAQ (reference sequence). CDR3 length: 15 amino acids.

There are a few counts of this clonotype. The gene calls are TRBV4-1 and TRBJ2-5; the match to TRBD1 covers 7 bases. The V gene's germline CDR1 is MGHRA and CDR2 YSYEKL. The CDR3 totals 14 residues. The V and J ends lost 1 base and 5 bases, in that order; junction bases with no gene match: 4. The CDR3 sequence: CASSQGQGLETQYF. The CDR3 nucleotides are TGCGCCAGCAGCCAAGGACAGGGATTGGAGACCCAGTACTTC.

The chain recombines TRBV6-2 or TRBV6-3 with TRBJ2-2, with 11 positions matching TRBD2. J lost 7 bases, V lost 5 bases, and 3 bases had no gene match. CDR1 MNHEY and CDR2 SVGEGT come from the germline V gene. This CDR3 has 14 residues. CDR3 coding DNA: TGTGCCAGCAGTCAACTAGCGGGAGTCGGGGAGCTGTTTTTT. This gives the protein CASSQLAGVGELFF.